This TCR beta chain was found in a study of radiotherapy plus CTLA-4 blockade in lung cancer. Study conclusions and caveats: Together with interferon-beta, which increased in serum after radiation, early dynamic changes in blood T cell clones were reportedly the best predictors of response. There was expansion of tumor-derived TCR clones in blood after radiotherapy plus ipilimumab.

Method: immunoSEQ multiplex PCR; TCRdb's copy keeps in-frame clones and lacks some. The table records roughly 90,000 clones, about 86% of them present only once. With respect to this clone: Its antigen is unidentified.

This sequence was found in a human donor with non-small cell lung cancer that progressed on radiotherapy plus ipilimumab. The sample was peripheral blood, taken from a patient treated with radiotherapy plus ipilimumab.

CDR3 sequence: CASSADGSIQPQHF. In DNA form, the CDR3 reads TGTGCCAGCAGCGCGGATGGGTCCATTCAGCCCCAGCATTTT. The chain carries TRBV7-9 and TRBJ1-5; D is undetermined. The ends were cut back, 5 bases at V and 6 bases at J, with 14 bases in the middle. The germline V gene encodes CDR1 SEHNR and CDR2 FQNEAQ (reference sequence). The CDR3 loop spans 14 amino acids. Full variable domain (remainder filled in from reference TRBV7-9 and TRBJ1-5): DTGVSQNPRHKITKRGQNVTFRCDPISEHNRLYWYRQTLGQGPEFLTYFQNEAQLEKSRLLSDRFSAERPKGSFSTLEIQRTEQGDSAMYLCASSADGSIQPQHFGDGTRLSIL.